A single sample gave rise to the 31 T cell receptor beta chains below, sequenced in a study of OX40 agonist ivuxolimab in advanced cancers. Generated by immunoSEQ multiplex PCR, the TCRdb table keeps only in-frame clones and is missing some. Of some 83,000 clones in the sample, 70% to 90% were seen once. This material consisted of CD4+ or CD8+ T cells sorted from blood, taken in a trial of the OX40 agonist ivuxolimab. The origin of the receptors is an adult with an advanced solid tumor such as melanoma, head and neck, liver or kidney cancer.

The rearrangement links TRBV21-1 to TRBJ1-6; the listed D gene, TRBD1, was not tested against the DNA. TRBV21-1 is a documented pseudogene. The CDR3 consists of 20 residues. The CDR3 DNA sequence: TGTGCCAGCAGCAAGCCCCCGGGACAGGGGGCGCCCACCTATAATTCACCCCTCCACTTT. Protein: CASSKPPGQGAPTYNSPLHF.

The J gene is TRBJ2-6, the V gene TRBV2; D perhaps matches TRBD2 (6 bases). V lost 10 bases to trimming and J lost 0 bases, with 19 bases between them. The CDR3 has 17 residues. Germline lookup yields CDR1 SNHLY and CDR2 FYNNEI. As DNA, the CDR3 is TGTGCCACATCCGGCGGGACGACTCGCTCTGGGGCCAACGTCCTGACTTTC. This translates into CATSGGTTRSGANVLTF.

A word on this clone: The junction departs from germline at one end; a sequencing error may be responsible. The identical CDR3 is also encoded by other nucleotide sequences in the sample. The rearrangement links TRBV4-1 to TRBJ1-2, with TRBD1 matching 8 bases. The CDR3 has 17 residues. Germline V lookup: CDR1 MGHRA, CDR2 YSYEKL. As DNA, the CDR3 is TGCGCCAGCAGCCAAGATGGTCAGGGGGCAAAATGGTATGGCTATACCTTC. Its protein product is CASSQDGQGAKWYGYTF.

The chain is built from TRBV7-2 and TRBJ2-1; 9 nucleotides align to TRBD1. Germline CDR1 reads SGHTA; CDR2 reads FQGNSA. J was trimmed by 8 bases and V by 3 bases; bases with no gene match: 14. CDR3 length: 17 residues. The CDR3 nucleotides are TGTGCCAGCAGCTTCCATCTAAGGGACAGGGTTGAAGATGAGCAGTTCTTC. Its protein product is CASSFHLRDRVEDEQFF.

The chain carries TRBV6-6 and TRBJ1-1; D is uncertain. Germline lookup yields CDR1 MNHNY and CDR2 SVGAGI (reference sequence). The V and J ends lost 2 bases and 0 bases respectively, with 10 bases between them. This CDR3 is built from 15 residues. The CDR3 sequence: CASSYVGPLNTEAFF. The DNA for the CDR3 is TGTGCCAGCAGTTACGTAGGACCACTGAACACTGAAGCTTTCTTT.

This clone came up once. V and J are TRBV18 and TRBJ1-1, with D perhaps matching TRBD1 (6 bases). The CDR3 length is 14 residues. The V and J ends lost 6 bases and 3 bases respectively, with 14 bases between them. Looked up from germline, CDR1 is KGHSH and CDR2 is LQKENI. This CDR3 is CASSPGHADTEAFF. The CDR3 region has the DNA TGTGCCAGCTCCCCGGGACATGCTGACACTGAAGCTTTCTTT.

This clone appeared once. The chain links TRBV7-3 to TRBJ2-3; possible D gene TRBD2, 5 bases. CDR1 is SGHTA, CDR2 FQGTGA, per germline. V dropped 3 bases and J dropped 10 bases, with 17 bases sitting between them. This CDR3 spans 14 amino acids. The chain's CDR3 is CASSLADLGSAQYF. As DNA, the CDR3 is TGTGCCAGCAGCTTGGCGGACTTAGGGTCCGCGCAGTATTTT. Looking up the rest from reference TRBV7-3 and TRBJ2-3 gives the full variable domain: GAGVSQTPSNKVTEKGKYVELRCDPISGHTALYWYRQSLGQGPEFLIYFQGTGAADDSGLPNDRFFAVRPEGSVSTLKIQRTERGDSAVYLCASSLADLGSAQYFGPGTRLTVL.

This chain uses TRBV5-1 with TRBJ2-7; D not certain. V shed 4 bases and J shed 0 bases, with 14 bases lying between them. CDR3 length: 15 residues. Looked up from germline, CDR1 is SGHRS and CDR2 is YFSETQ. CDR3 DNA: TGCGCCAGCAGCATCCAGGAGACTTTCTCCTACGAGCAGTACTTC. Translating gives CASSIQETFSYEQYF.

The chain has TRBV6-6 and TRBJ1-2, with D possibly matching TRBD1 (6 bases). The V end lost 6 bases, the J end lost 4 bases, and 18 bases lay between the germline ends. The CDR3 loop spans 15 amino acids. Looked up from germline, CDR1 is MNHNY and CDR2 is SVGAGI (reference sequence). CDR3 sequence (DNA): TGTGCCAGCAGAAGACTTATACAGGGTTCCTATGGCTACACCTTC. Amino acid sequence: CASRRLIQGSYGYTF.

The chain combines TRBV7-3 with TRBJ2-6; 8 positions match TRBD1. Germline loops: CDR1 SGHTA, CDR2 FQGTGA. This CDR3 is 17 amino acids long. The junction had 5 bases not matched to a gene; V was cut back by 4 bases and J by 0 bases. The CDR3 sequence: CASSSTGGRSGANVLTF. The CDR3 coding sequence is TGTGCCAGCAGCTCCACAGGGGGACGCTCTGGGGCCAACGTCCTGACTTTC. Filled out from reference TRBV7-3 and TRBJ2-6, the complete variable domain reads GAGVSQTPSNKVTEKGKYVELRCDPISGHTALYWYRQSLGQGPEFLIYFQGTGAADDSGLPNDRFFAVRPEGSVSTLKIQRTERGDSAVYLCASSSTGGRSGANVLTFGAGSRLTVL.

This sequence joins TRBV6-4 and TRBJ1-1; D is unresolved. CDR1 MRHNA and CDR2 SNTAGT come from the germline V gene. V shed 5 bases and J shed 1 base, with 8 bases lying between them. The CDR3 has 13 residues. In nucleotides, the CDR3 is TGTGCCAGCAGTATGGCAGCGAACACTGAAGCTTTCTTT. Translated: CASSMAANTEAFF.

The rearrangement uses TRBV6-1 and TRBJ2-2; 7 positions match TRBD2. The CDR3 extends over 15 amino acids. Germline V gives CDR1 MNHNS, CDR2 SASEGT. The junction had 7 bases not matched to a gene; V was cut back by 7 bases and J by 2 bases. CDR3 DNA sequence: TGTGCCAGCACCTTGTGGGAGGGCAACACCGGGGAGCTGTTTTTT. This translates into CASTLWEGNTGELFF.

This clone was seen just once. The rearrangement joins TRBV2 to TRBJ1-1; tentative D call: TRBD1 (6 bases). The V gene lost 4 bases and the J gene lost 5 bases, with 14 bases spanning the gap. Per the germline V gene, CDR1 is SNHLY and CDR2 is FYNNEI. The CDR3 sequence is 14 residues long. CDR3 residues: CASSGGLGGTEAFF. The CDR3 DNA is TGTGCCAGCAGTGGGGGTTTAGGGGGTACTGAAGCTTTCTTT.

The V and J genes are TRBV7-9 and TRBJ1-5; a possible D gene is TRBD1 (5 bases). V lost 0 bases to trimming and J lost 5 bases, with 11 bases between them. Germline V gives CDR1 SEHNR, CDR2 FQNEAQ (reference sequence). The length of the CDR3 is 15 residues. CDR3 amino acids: CASSLAGDRYQPQHF. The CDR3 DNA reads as TGTGCCAGCAGCTTAGCGGGGGACCGATATCAGCCCCAGCATTTT.

The chain's CDR3 is CASSSRTDGANVLTF. The CDR3 region has the DNA TGTGCCAGCAGCTCCAGGACAGACGGGGCCAACGTCCTGACTTTC. The V gene is TRBV11-3, the J gene TRBJ2-6, with D maybe TRBD1 (6 bases). Germline-derived CDR1 and CDR2 are SGHNT and YENEEA. V lost 4 bases to trimming and J lost 4 bases, with 11 bases between them. This CDR3 is built from 15 residues. The whole variable domain, filled in from reference TRBV11-3 and TRBJ2-6, reads EAGVVQSPRYKIIEKKQPVAFWCNPISGHNTLYWYLQNLGQGPELLIRYENEEAVDDSQLPKDRFSAERLKGVDSTLKIQPAELGDSAVYLCASSSRTDGANVLTFGAGSRLTVL.

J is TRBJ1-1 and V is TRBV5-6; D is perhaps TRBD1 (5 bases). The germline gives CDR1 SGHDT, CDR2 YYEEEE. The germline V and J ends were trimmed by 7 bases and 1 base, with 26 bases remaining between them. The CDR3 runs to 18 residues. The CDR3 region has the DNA TGTGCCAGCGGACTTATGACCGACAGTCTGCTATCGAACACTGAAGCTTTCTTT. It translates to CASGLMTDSLLSNTEAFF.

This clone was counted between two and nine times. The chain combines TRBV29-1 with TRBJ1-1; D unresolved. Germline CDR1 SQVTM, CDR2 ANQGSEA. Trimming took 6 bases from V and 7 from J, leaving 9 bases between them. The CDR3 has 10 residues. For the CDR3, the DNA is TGCAGCGTGGGCAGTCTTGAAGCTTTCTTT. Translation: CSVGSLEAFF.

CDR3 DNA sequence: TGTGCCAGCAGCTTAAGAGGGAGAACGGGGGCCGGGGAGCTGTTTTTT. It encodes CASSLRGRTGAGELFF. The V and J genes are TRBV7-9 and TRBJ2-2; TRBD2 is a possible D gene (6 bases). V was shortened by 2 bases and J by 6 bases, with 16 bases between the two germline ends. CDR3 size: 16 residues. Germline assignment: CDR1 SEHNR and CDR2 FQNEAQ (reference sequence).

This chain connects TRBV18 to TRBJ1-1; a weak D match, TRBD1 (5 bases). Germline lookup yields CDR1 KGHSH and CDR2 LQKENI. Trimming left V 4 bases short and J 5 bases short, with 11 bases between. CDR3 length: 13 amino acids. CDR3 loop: CASSRGPGTEAFF. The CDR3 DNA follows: TGTGCCAGCTCACGGGGCCCAGGGACTGAAGCTTTCTTT. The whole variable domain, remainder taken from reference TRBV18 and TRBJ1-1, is NAGVMQNPRHLVRRRGQEARLRCSPMKGHSHVYWYRQLPEEGLKFMVYLQKENIIDESGMPKERFSAEFPKEGPSILRIQQVVRGDSAAYFCASSRGPGTEAFFGQGTRLTVV.

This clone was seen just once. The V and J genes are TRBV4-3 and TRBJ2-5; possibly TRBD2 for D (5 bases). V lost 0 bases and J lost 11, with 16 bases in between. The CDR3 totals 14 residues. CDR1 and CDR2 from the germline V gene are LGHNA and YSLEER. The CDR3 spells CASSQEFSAREQYF. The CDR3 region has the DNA TGCGCCAGCAGCCAAGAATTTTCAGCAAGGGAGCAGTACTTC.

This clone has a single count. The DNA of the CDR3 is TGCGCCAGCAGCCAAGACCCCCTAGCGGGAGGACTCCAGTACTTC. Its protein is CASSQDPLAGGLQYF. The chain links TRBV4-3 to TRBJ2-5; 11 bases align to TRBD2. Germline CDR1 LGHNA, CDR2 YSLEER. After removal of 0 bases from V and 10 bases from J, the junction contained 7 bases not matched to a gene. CDR3 length: 15 residues.

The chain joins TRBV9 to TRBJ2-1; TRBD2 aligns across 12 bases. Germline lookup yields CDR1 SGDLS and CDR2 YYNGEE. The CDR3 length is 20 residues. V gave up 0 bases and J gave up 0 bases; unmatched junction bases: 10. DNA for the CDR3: TGTGCCAGCAGCGTAGGGGCAGGACTAGCGGGAAAACGCTCCTACAATGAGCAGTTCTTC. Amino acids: CASSVGAGLAGKRSYNEQFF.

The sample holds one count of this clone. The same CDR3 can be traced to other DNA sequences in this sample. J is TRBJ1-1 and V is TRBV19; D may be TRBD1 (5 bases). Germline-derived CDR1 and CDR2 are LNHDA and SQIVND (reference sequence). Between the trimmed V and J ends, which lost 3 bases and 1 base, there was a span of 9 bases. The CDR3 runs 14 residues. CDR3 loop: CASSISTANTEAFF. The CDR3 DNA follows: TGTGCCAGTAGTATCTCGACAGCGAACACTGAAGCTTTCTTT. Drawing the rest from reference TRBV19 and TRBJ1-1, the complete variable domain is DGGITQSPKYLFRKEGQNVTLSCEQNLNHDAMYWYRQDPGQGLRLIYYSQIVNDFQKGDIAEGYSVSREKKESFPLTVTSAQKNPTAFYLCASSISTANTEAFFGQGTRLTVV.

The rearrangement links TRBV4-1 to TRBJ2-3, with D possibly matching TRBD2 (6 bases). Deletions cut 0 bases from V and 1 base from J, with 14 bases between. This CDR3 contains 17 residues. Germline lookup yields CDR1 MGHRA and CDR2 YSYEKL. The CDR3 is CASSQDHRTTRTDTQYF. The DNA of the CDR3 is TGCGCCAGCAGCCAAGATCATAGGACTACCCGCACAGATACGCAGTATTTT.

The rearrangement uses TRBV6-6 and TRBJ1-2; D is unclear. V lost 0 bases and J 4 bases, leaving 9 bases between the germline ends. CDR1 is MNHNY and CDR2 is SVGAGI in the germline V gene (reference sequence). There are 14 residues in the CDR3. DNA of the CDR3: TGTGCCAGCAGTTACTCCGTCCCGGGCTATGGCTACACCTTC. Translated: CASSYSVPGYGYTF.

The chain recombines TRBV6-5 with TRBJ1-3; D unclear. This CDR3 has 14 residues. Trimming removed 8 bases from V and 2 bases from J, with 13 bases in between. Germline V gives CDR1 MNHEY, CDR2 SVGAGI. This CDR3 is CASCRRGAGNTIYF. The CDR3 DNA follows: TGTGCCAGCTGTCGACGGGGTGCTGGAAACACCATATATTTT.

The CDR3 is CASSLGLGDEQFF. DNA of the CDR3: TGCGCCAGCAGCTTGGGGCTGGGGGATGAGCAGTTCTTC. The chain carries TRBV5-1 and TRBJ2-1, with D perhaps matching TRBD1 or TRBD2 (5 bases each). Trimming removed 0 bases from V and 8 bases from J, with 9 bases in between. The germline gives CDR1 SGHRS, CDR2 YFSETQ. This CDR3 has 13 amino acids. The variable domain in full, with the rest retrieved from reference TRBV5-1 and TRBJ2-1, is KAGVTQTPRYLIKTRGQQVTLSCSPISGHRSVSWYQQTPGQGLQFLFEYFSETQRNKGNFPGRFSGRQFSNSRSEMNVSTLELGDSALYLCASSLGLGDEQFFGPGTRLTVL.

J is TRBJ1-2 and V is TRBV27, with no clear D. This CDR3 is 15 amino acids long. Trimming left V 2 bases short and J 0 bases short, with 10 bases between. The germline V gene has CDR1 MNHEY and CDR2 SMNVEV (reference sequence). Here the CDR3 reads CASSLKYSANYGYTF. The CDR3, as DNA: TGTGCCAGCAGTTTAAAGTACAGTGCTAACTATGGCTACACCTTC.

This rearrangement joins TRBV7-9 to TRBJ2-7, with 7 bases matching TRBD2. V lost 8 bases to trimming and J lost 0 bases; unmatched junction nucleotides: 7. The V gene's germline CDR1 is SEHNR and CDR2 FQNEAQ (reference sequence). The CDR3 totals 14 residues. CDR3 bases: TGTGCCAGCGCGAAACGGGGGGACTCCTACGAGCAGTACTTC. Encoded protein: CASAKRGDSYEQYF.

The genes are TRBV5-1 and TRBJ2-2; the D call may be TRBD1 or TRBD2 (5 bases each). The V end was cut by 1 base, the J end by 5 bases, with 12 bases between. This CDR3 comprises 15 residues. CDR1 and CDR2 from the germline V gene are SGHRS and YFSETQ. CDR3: CASSLFGAGTGELFF. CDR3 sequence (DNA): TGCGCCAGCAGCTTGTTCGGGGCTGGTACCGGGGAGCTGTTTTTT.

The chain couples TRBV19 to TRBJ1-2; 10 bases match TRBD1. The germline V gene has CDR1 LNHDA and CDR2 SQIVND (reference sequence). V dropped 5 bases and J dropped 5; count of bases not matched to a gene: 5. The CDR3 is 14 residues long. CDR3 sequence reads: CASSRQGAGYGYTF. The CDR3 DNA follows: TGTGCCAGTAGTCGACAGGGGGCAGGGTATGGCTACACCTTC.